These 27 T cell receptor beta chains share one sample of origin, sequenced in a study of T cell responses to AZD1222 COVID-19 vaccine. Libraries were prepared by immunoSEQ multiplex PCR; TCRdb keeps only in-frame clonotypes and omits some of them. The table includes nearly 110,000 clones, 90% detected once. The sequences come from peripheral blood, collected on day 0 of AZD1222 vaccination. The receptors were sampled from an adult in good health.

The rearrangement uses TRBV24-1 and TRBJ1-5; no firm D call. There are 14 residues in the CDR3. The germline V gene has CDR1 KGHDR and CDR2 SFDVKD. With 5 bases removed from V and 7 bases from J, the gap between germline ends came to 14 bases. DNA for the CDR3: TGTGCCACCAGTGGTTTCTCGGGAGGACAGCCCCAGCATTTT. Translating gives CATSGFSGGQPQHF.

This sequence joins TRBV5-1 and TRBJ1-6, with no clear D. Trimming stripped 1 base from V and 7 bases from J, with 15 bases between. Germline-derived CDR1 and CDR2 are SGHRS and YFSETQ. The CDR3 has 16 residues. CDR3 nucleotide sequence: TGCGCCAGCAGCTTGTCACCAAGTCGGGTGAATTCACCCCTCCACTTT. Translated: CASSLSPSRVNSPLHF.

The chain carries TRBV5-4 and TRBJ2-5, with 7 bases lining up with TRBD2. CDR3 length equals 16 residues. Germline CDR1 SGHNT, CDR2 YYREEE (reference sequence). J was trimmed by 4 bases and V by 2 bases; bases with no gene match: 11. The CDR3 DNA is TGTGCCAGCAGCTTCTCTAGGGAGGGAGGGCGAGAGACCCAGTACTTC. Translating gives CASSFSREGGRETQYF.

V gene TRBV30 combines with J gene TRBJ1-1; D uncertain. V was clipped by 4 bases and J by 2 bases, with 11 bases between them. Germline V gene sequence: CDR1 GTSNPN, CDR2 SVGIG (reference sequence). The CDR3 runs to 13 residues. Written as DNA, the CDR3 is TGTGCCTGGAAGGCAGGCGGTAACACTGAAGCTTTCTTT. The encoded protein is CAWKAGGNTEAFF.

The chain joins TRBV20-1 to TRBJ1-2; TRBD1 aligns across 7 bases. After removal of 7 bases from V and 4 bases from J, the junction contained 3 bases not matched to a gene. The CDR3 has 11 amino acids. Per the germline V gene, CDR1 is DFQATT and CDR2 is SNEGSKA (reference sequence). The CDR3 nucleotides read TGCAGTGGGCGACAGGGCTATGGCTACACCTTC. Translation gives CSGRQGYGYTF.

This clone is large within its sample. V and J are TRBV9 and TRBJ2-5; D remains ambiguous. Germline-derived CDR1 and CDR2 are SGDLS and YYNGEE. The CDR3 runs 13 residues. V lost 4 bases and J lost 4, with 11 bases in between. In DNA form, the CDR3 reads TGTGCCAGCAGCATATCAAAGGCAGAGACCCAGTACTTC. Its protein product is CASSISKAETQYF.

The chain joins TRBV2 to TRBJ1-1, with 8 bases matching TRBD1. The CDR3 is 13 residues long. CDR1 is SNHLY, CDR2 FYNNEI, per germline. With V trimmed by 6 bases and J by 11 bases, 11 bases remained unmatched. The CDR3 protein is CASRLGQGARAFF. The CDR3 nucleotides read TGTGCCAGCAGGCTCGGGCAGGGGGCAAGGGCTTTCTTT.

The V and J genes are TRBV29-1 and TRBJ2-3; D is ambiguous. V dropped 7 bases and J dropped 0 bases, with 14 bases sitting between them. The CDR3 runs to 14 residues. CDR1 and CDR2 (germline): SQVTM, ANQGSEA. CDR3 nucleotide sequence: TGCAGCGCCACGACACCCCTCAGCACAGATACGCAGTATTTT. Amino acids: CSATTPLSTDTQYF.

The chain joins TRBV29-1 to TRBJ2-7; D not resolved. V was shortened by 6 bases and J by 6 bases, with 12 bases between the two germline ends. The CDR3 sequence is 11 residues long. CDR1 and CDR2 from the germline V gene are SQVTM and ANQGSEA. The CDR3 sequence is CSVSESSEQYF. The CDR3 region has the DNA TGCAGCGTGTCAGAATCTAGCGAGCAGTACTTC.

The chain joins TRBV3-1 (or the pseudogene TRBV3-2) to TRBJ2-1, with 9 nucleotides matching TRBD2. Germline CDR1 and CDR2: LGHDT and YNNKEL (reference sequence). The ends lost 4 bases at V and 7 bases at J; junction bases unmatched: 5. The CDR3 is 14 residues long. As DNA, the CDR3 is TGTGCCAGCAGCCCTGATAGCGGGAGTAATGAGCAGTTCTTC. It codes for CASSPDSGSNEQFF.

This chain uses TRBV9 with TRBJ2-3; D remains ambiguous. V was cut by 5 bases and J by 8 bases, with 18 bases left in between. CDR3 length: 14 residues. From germline, CDR1 is SGDLS and CDR2 YYNGEE. The CDR3 nucleotides read TGTGCCAGCAGTCGCAGTGGTGGGTTCGGTACGCAGTATTTT. This sequence encodes CASSRSGGFGTQYF.

The rearrangement links TRBV27 to TRBJ1-4; TRBD1 matches at 7 bases. The CDR3 consists of 15 residues. V trimming: 5 bases; J trimming: 4 bases; junction bases outside the gene matches: 7. The V gene's germline CDR1 is MNHEY and CDR2 SMNVEV (reference sequence). Written as DNA, the CDR3 is TGTGCCAGCAGTGTGACCGGGACAGTTAATGAAAAACTGTTTTTT. Protein: CASSVTGTVNEKLFF. The variable domain in full, with the rest retrieved from reference TRBV27 and TRBJ1-4, is EAQVTQNPRYLITVTGKKLTVTCSQNMNHEYMSWYRQDPGLGLRQIYYSMNVEVTDKGDVPEGYKVSRKEKRNFPLILESPSPNQTSLYFCASSVTGTVNEKLFFGSGTQLSVL.

The genes are TRBV18 and TRBJ1-4; tentative D call: TRBD1 (5 bases). The V and J ends lost 1 base and 2 bases respectively, with 11 bases between them. The CDR3 is made up of 16 amino acids. Germline loops: CDR1 KGHSH, CDR2 LQKENI. The chain's CDR3 is CASSPRGASTNEKLFF. The CDR3 nucleotides are TGTGCCAGCTCACCACGAGGGGCGTCGACTAATGAAAAACTGTTTTTT.

The chain joins TRBV21-1 to TRBJ1-6; the table's D call, TRBD1, was not checked against the DNA. TRBV21-1 is listed as a pseudogene. This CDR3 region has 16 residues. CDR3 in DNA: TGTGCCAGCAGCTCAAAAGACAGGGGAGACGGTTCACCCCTCCACTTT. Its protein is CASSSKDRGDGSPLHF.

The V gene is TRBV30, the J gene TRBJ1-1, with D possibly being TRBD1 (6 bases). Per germline, CDR1 GTSNPN and CDR2 SVGIG (reference sequence). Trimming removed 2 bases from V and 2 bases from J, with 15 bases in between. CDR3 length equals 15 residues. The CDR3 bases are TGTGCCTGGAGTATTGGAGGGGGGCTAAACACTGAAGCTTTCTTT. Protein product: CAWSIGGGLNTEAFF.

V gene TRBV9 combines with J gene TRBJ2-7, with TRBD2 matching over 9 bases. Trimming cost V 4 bases and J 5 bases; bases outside gene matches: 10. Germline CDR1 and CDR2: SGDLS and YYNGEE. The CDR3 has 15 residues. The CDR3, as DNA: TGTGCCAGCAGCTCGCGGGAGGGCCTTCGGGACGAGCAGTACTTC. It codes for CASSSREGLRDEQYF. Complete variable domain (other parts from reference TRBV9 and TRBJ2-7): DSGVTQTPKHLITATGQRVTLRCSPRSGDLSVYWYQQSLDQGLQFLIQYYNGEERAKGNILERFSAQQFPDLHSELNLSSLELGDSALYFCASSSREGLRDEQYFGPGTRLTVT.

This rearrangement joins TRBV4-2 to TRBJ2-1; 9 bases map to TRBD2. The CDR3 runs to 17 residues. Germline values: CDR1 LGHNA, CDR2 YNFKEQ. After removal of 0 bases from V and 3 bases from J, the junction contained 6 bases not matched to a gene. DNA of the CDR3: TGTGCCAGCAGCCAAGACCCTAGCGGGACTTACTACAATGAGCAGTTCTTC. Its protein product is CASSQDPSGTYYNEQFF.

The genes are TRBV5-1 and TRBJ2-1; 9 nucleotides line up with TRBD2. The germline V gene has CDR1 SGHRS and CDR2 YFSETQ. This CDR3 contains 17 residues. Trimming took 0 bases from V and 3 from J; bases not matched to a gene: 7. The CDR3 DNA reads as TGCGCCAGCAGCTTGGACCCGACTAGCGGATACTACAATGAGCAGTTCTTC. Translated, it gives CASSLDPTSGYYNEQFF. Combining the CDR3 with reference TRBV5-1 and TRBJ2-1 gives the whole variable domain KAGVTQTPRYLIKTRGQQVTLSCSPISGHRSVSWYQQTPGQGLQFLFEYFSETQRNKGNFPGRFSGRQFSNSRSEMNVSTLELGDSALYLCASSLDPTSGYYNEQFFGPGTRLTVL.

The chain couples TRBV18 to TRBJ1-4; no clear D. Germline values: CDR1 KGHSH, CDR2 LQKENI. The CDR3 spans 14 residues. The V end was cut by 1 base, the J end by 0 bases, with 3 bases between. The CDR3 loop reads CASSPLATNEKLFF. The CDR3, as DNA: TGTGCCAGCTCACCACTAGCAACTAATGAAAAACTGTTTTTT.

CDR3 residues: CASSPWTGGSTEAFF. For the CDR3, the DNA is TGCGCCAGCAGCCCCTGGACAGGGGGGAGCACTGAAGCTTTCTTT. This sequence joins TRBV5-1 and TRBJ1-1; 10 nucleotides agree with TRBD1. Per germline, CDR1 SGHRS and CDR2 YFSETQ. CDR3 length: 15 amino acids. V gave up 4 bases and J gave up 4 bases; unmatched junction bases: 7.

The chain couples TRBV29-1 to TRBJ2-3; 7 bases agree with TRBD1. Germline CDR1 is SQVTM and CDR2 is ANQGSEA. The J segment lost 5 bases and the V segment lost 4 bases, leaving 3 bases of the junction unmatched. The length of the CDR3 is 12 residues. The CDR3 DNA is TGCAGCGTTGGAAACAGGGGAGATACGCAGTATTTT. This encodes CSVGNRGDTQYF.

The rearrangement uses TRBV28 and TRBJ1-2; 7 nucleotides match TRBD1. The CDR3 totals 13 residues. V was clipped by 6 bases and J by 7 bases; unmatched bases: 8. CDR1 and CDR2 (germline): MDHEN, SYDVKM. CDR3 sequence: CASSRQGSGGYTF. The CDR3 nucleotides read TGTGCCAGCAGCCGACAGGGATCGGGTGGCTACACCTTC.

The V gene is TRBV7-9, the J gene TRBJ1-2, with TRBD1 matching 9 bases. The V gene's germline CDR1 is SEHNR and CDR2 FQNEAQ (reference sequence). Unmatched junction bases numbered 11, after V lost 5 bases and J lost 7 bases. The CDR3 is 15 amino acids. The CDR3 is CASSDTGGARGGYTF. CDR3 bases: TGTGCCAGCAGCGACACAGGGGGCGCAAGGGGTGGCTACACCTTC.

This clone was observed a single time. The J gene is TRBJ2-3, the V gene TRBV11-2, with D tentatively TRBD2 (5 bases). V was pared by 3 bases and J by 1 base, with 17 bases between. CDR1 SGHAT and CDR2 FQNNGV come from the germline V gene. The CDR3 is 17 amino acids. The chain's CDR3 is CASSLRTSKSRTDTQYF. CDR3 in DNA: TGTGCCAGCAGCTTGCGGACTTCGAAATCCCGCACAGATACGCAGTATTTT.

There are a few counts of this clone. The V gene is TRBV9, the J gene TRBJ1-2, with D possibly TRBD1 on 5 matching bases. Germline V gives CDR1 SGDLS, CDR2 YYNGEE. V lost 2 bases, J lost 4 bases, and 9 bases lay in between. This CDR3 has 13 amino acids. CDR3 in amino acids: CASSVQGGYGYTF. The CDR3 nucleotides are TGTGCCAGCAGCGTGCAGGGTGGCTATGGCTACACCTTC. Looking up the rest from reference TRBV9 and TRBJ1-2 gives the full variable domain: DSGVTQTPKHLITATGQRVTLRCSPRSGDLSVYWYQQSLDQGLQFLIQYYNGEERAKGNILERFSAQQFPDLHSELNLSSLELGDSALYFCASSVQGGYGYTFGSGTRLTVV.

The chain uses TRBV5-1 and TRBJ1-3; maybe TRBD1 (5 bases). The CDR3 has 14 residues. Between the trimmed V and J ends, which lost 4 bases and 1 base, there was a span of 9 bases. Germline assignment: CDR1 SGHRS and CDR2 YFSETQ. The CDR3 coding sequence is TGCGCCAGCAGCCAAGGACATTCTGGAAACACCATATATTTT. It encodes CASSQGHSGNTIYF.

V usage is TRBV7-9 and J usage is TRBJ2-1; 9 nucleotides align to TRBD2. Trimming removed 5 bases from V and 2 bases from J; junction bases left unmatched: 7. The CDR3 loop spans 16 amino acids. From germline, CDR1 is SEHNR and CDR2 FQNEAQ (reference sequence). CDR3 region: CASSPSSGGTYNEQFF. In DNA, the CDR3 is TGTGCCAGCAGCCCCTCGAGCGGGGGGACCTACAATGAGCAGTTCTTC.